This entry describes one T cell receptor (beta chain). Its antigen is as yet unknown. This CDR3 is built from 14 residues. V trimming: 5 bases; J trimming: 6 bases; junction bases outside the gene matches: 8. The V gene's germline CDR1 is PRHDT and CDR2 FYEKMQ (reference sequence). This entry belongs to a study of shared clonotypes between healthy human individuals. Study results and limitations: Some clonotypes were shared by all four sorted-subset donors, while others were not shared. The non-shared ones had lower generation probabilities than the shared ones.

As defined, naive CD8 cells were CD45RO-negative and positively selected for CCR7, with terminally differentiated effector memory CD45RA+ cells excluded. Healthy adults negative for HIV, lacking recent acute infections or vaccinations, served as donors. The table came from immunoSEQ multiplex PCR; TCRdb's copy has only in-frame clones and leaves some out. The data contain some 2,000,000 clones, over 85% of them singletons. Sequencing was carried out using naive CD8+ T cells sorted from blood. This TCR derives from a young man in good health. The chain uses TRBV13 and TRBJ2-7, with 9 bases aligning to TRBD1. The CDR3 protein is CASSHLGQGPEQYF. The CDR3 DNA follows: TGTGCCAGCAGCCACCTGGGACAGGGACCCGAGCAGTACTTC.